This T cell receptor (beta chain) was recorded in a study of shared clonotypes between healthy human individuals. Study-level information: Researchers assigned three CD4 naive, three CD4 memory, two CD8 naive and one CD8 memory plate to each donor. Findings and caveats of the study: The sharing of 4% to 5.5% of naive CD4 clonotypes was seen across a few donors.

Remarks on this clone: The target antigen is unknown.

As processed by the authors: ImmunoSEQ only sent back junction sequences with no quality scores, so filtering was done differently. Assay: immunoSEQ multiplex PCR; the TCRdb copy retains only in-frame clones and omits some. V, J and clone size are taken as reported in that table, and D and trimming were inferred from the DNA itself. This table has about 590,000 clones, 95% to 96% appearing once. The ends were cut back, 3 bases at V and 7 bases at J, with 4 bases in the middle. The CDR3 runs to 11 residues. Looked up from germline, CDR1 is SGDLS and CDR2 is YYNGEE. CD45RO-negative cells were positively selected for CCR7, leaving out terminally differentiated effector memory CD45RA+ cells.

The sequence was collected from a woman under 40 in good health. This chain joins TRBV9 and TRBJ2-2, with D unclear. The specimen sequenced was naive CD8+ T cells sorted from blood. The CDR3, as DNA: TGTGCCAGCAGCGACCGCGGGGAGCTGTTTTTT. Translation: CASSDRGELFF. The full variable domain, completed using reference TRBV9 and TRBJ2-2, is DSGVTQTPKHLITATGQRVTLRCSPRSGDLSVYWYQQSLDQGLQFLIQYYNGEERAKGNILERFSAQQFPDLHSELNLSSLELGDSALYFCASSDRGELFFGEGSRLTVL.